These T cell receptor beta chains were read from a single sample in a study of blood T cell repertoires in COVID-19. Sequencing used immunoSEQ multiplex PCR; TCRdb keeps in-frame clones, though not all of them. Of some 200,000 clones listed, around 86% are singletons. Sequenced: peripheral blood. Receptors originate from a man between 70 and 80 years old with acute or convalescent COVID-19. CDR3s include the opening cysteine and the closing phenylalanine or tryptophan. D genes are given only for firm matches. The size of a clone is reported for some rows only, either as once, few or many, or as a class for expanded clones.

j_call cdr3_length v_call d_call clone_size cdr3_aa cdr3_nt
TRBJ2-3 15 TRBV7-9 TRBD2 NA CASSLVASGGDTQYF TGTGCCAGCAGCCTCGTGGCTAGCGGAGGGGATACGCAGTATTTT
TRBJ2-1 16 TRBV15 TRBD2 NA CATSRDSGRMRDEQFF TGTGCCACCAGCAGGGATAGCGGGAGAATGAGAGATGAGCAGTTCTTC
TRBJ2-1 14 TRBV24-1 NA NA CATSLTGPSTEQFF TGTGCCACCAGCTTGACAGGCCCTTCTACTGAGCAGTTCTTC
TRBJ2-1 15 TRBV5-8 TRBD2 NA CASKSLAGWDDEQFF TGTGCCAGCAAGAGCCTAGCGGGCTGGGATGATGAGCAGTTCTTC
TRBJ1-1 13 TRBV29-1 TRBD1 NA CSVEPGGTTEAFF TGCAGCGTTGAACCAGGGGGTACTACTGAAGCTTTCTTT
TRBJ2-1 15 TRBV10-2 TRBD2 NA CASSDPSGIWGEQFF TGCGCCAGCAGTGATCCCAGCGGGATATGGGGTGAGCAGTTCTTC
TRBJ2-2 13 TRBV7-3 NA NA CASSFAFTGELFF TGTGCCAGCAGCTTTGCGTTCACCGGGGAGCTGTTTTTT
TRBJ1-6 16 TRBV2 NA NA CASSATLGAGGSPLHF TGTGCCAGCAGTGCAACTCTCGGGGCGGGGGGATCACCCCTCCACTTT
TRBJ2-7 16 TRBV6-5 TRBD1 NA CASSYSTGQLVLEQYF TGTGCCAGCAGTTACTCGACAGGGCAACTAGTTCTCGAGCAGTACTTC
TRBJ2-4 11 TRBV20-1 TRBD2 NA CSAAGGDIQYF TGCAGTGCAGCGGGGGGAGACATTCAGTACTTC
TRBJ1-2 15 TRBV27 TRBD1 few CASRWGQGANYGYTF TGTGCCAGCAGGTGGGGACAGGGAGCTAACTATGGCTACACCTTC
TRBJ2-7 14 TRBV6-6 NA NA CASSYFGEAYEQYF TGTGCCAGCAGTTACTTCGGGGAGGCCTACGAGCAGTACTTC
TRBJ1-5 16 TRBV28 NA NA CASITNRALGNQPQHF TGTGCCAGCATCACAAACAGGGCGTTGGGCAATCAGCCCCAGCATTTT
TRBJ1-4 17 TRBV5-4 TRBD1 NA CASSSSGQGERREKLFF TGTGCCAGCAGCTCTTCGGGACAGGGGGAGAGAAGAGAAAAACTGTTTTTT
TRBJ1-4 14 TRBV3-1/TRBV3-2 NA NA CASSPIATNEKLFF TGTGCCAGCAGCCCAATTGCAACTAATGAAAAACTGTTTTTT
TRBJ1-2 15 TRBV7-2 TRBD1 few CASSRAGTVNYGYTF TGTGCCAGCAGCCGTGCCGGGACAGTGAACTATGGCTACACCTTC
TRBJ1-4 15 TRBV19 NA NA CASSSPTVGSEKLFF TGTGCCAGTAGTTCCCCGACAGTGGGAAGTGAAAAACTGTTTTTT
TRBJ1-3 15 TRBV28 NA NA CASSPPGGPGNTIYF TGTGCCAGCAGTCCCCCCGGGGGGCCTGGAAACACCATATATTTT
TRBJ2-3 16 TRBV5-1 TRBD2 NA CASSLPAGGSTDTQYF TGCGCCAGCAGCCTCCCAGCGGGAGGGAGCACAGATACGCAGTATTTT